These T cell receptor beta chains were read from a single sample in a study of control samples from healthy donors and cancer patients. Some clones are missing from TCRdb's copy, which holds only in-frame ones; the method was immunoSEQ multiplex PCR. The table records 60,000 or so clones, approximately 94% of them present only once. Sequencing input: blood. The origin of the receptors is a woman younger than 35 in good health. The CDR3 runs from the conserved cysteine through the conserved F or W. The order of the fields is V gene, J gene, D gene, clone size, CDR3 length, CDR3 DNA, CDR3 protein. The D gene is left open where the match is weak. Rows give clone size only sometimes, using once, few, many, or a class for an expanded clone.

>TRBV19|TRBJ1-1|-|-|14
TGTGCCAGTAGTATAACGTCGTCCAACACTGAAGCTTTCTTT
CASSITSSNTEAFF
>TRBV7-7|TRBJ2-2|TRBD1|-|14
TGTGCTAGCAGCTTACAGGGGGAAGCCGGGGAGCTGTTTTTT
CASSLQGEAGELFF
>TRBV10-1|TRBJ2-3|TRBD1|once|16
TGCGCCAGCAGCGCTACGGGACAGGGGAATTCAGATACGCAGTATTTT
CASSATGQGNSDTQYF
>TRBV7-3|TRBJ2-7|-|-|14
TGTGCCAGCAGCTCCCACCCCGGGCCCAACGAGCAGTACTTC
CASSSHPGPNEQYF
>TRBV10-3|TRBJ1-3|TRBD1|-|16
TGTGCCATCAGTGATCCGGGACAGGGGGCCGGAAACACCATATATTTT
CAISDPGQGAGNTIYF
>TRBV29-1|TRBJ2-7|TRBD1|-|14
TGCAGCGCTAGATCCGGGACAGAGGCCTACGAGCAGTACTTC
CSARSGTEAYEQYF
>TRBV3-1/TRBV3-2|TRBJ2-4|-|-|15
TGTGCCAGCAGCCAAGAGGGACTAGCCAAAAACATTCAGTACTTC
CASSQEGLAKNIQYF
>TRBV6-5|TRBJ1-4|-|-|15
TGTGCCAGCAGTTACAGTGGATCAACTAATGAAAAACTGTTTTTT
CASSYSGSTNEKLFF
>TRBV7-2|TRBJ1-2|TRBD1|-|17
TGTGCCAGCAGCTATCGGACAGGGGGCGTTTCGGTGTATGGCTACACCTTC
CASSYRTGGVSVYGYTF
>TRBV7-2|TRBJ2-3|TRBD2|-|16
TGTGCCAGCAGCTTAACGCGGGGGGGCGTCACAGATACGCAGTATTTT
CASSLTRGGVTDTQYF
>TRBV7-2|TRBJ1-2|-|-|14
TGTGCCAGTCGAGGAGGGATTTCTAACTATGGCTACACCTTC
CASRGGISNYGYTF
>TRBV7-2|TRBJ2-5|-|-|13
TGTGCCAGCAGCCACCGGAGATGGGAGACCCAGTACTTC
CASSHRRWETQYF
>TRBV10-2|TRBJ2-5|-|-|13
TGCGCCAGCAAGTGGGGAGGTACGCCGACCCAGTACTTC
CASKWGGTPTQYF
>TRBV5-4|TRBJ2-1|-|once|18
TGTGCCAGCAGCTTGGGAGGTGGGGGCGTCCGAGGTGGTAATGAGCAGTTCTTC
CASSLGGGGVRGGNEQFF
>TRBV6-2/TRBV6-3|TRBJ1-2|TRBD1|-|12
TGTGCCAGCAGTACCTGGGACAGTGGCTACACCTTC
CASSTWDSGYTF
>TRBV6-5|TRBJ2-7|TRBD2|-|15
TGTGCCAGCAGTACAGGGTTCGGGGGGGGATACGAGCAGTACTTC
CASSTGFGGGYEQYF
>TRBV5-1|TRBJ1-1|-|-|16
TGCGCCAGCAGCCCCTTCCCGGGGGGGGAGAACACTGAAGCTTTCTTT
CASSPFPGGENTEAFF
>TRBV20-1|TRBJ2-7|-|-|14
TGCAGTGCTAGTAGAGGGCCGGACCCCTACGAGCAGTACTTC
CSASRGPDPYEQYF
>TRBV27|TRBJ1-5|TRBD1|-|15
TGTGCCAGCTCCTGGACAGGGGGCAACAATCAGCCCCAGCATTTT
CASSWTGGNNQPQHF
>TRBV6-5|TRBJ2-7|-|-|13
TGTGCCAGCAGTTCCCCGGGGGTCTACGAGCAGTACTTC
CASSSPGVYEQYF
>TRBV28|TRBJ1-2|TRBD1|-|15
TGTGCCAGCAGTCCAAATCTGGGACAGGGCTATGGCTACACCTTC
CASSPNLGQGYGYTF
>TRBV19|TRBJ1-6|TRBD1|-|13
TGTGCCAGTAGTTCCGACAGGGGATCACCCCTCCACTTT
CASSSDRGSPLHF
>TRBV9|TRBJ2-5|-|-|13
TGTGCCAGCAGCGTAGGACAGGCGGAGACCCAGTACTTC
CASSVGQAETQYF
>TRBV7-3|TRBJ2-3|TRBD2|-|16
TGTGCCAGCAGCTTGGGTGGTAGCGGGGGGGCCGATACGCAGTATTTT
CASSLGGSGGADTQYF
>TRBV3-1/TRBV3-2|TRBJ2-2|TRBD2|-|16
TGTGCCAGCAGCCAACGGGGGGGCCCCAACACCGGGGAGCTGTTTTTT
CASSQRGGPNTGELFF
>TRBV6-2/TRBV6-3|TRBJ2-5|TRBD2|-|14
TGTGCCAGCAGTTACTTGAGCGGGGCGGAGACCCAGTACTTC
CASSYLSGAETQYF
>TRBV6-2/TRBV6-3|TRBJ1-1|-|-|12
TGTGCCAGCAGTTACCGGGCCTCCGAAACTTTCTTT
CASSYRASETFF
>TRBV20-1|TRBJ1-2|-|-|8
TGCAGTGCCGGGGGCTACACCTTC
CSAGGYTF
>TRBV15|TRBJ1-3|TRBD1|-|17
TGTGCCACCAGCACTTTAAGGGCAGGGGGTCGTGGAAACGCCATATATTTT
CATSTLRAGGRGNAIYF
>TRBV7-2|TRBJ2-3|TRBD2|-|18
TGTGCCAGCAGCTCTAGCGGGGGGGCCCCATCACCCACAGATACGCAGTATTTT
CASSSSGGAPSPTDTQYF
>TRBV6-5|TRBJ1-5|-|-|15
TGTGCCAGCAGTCCAACGGGGGGGCTCAATCAGCCCCAGCATTTT
CASSPTGGLNQPQHF
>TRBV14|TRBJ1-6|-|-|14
TGTGCCAGCAGCTCGCAGGGGCCTCCGGCACCCCTCCACTTT
CASSSQGPPAPLHF
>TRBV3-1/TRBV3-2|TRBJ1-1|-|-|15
TGTGCCAGCAGCCCTGGGAGCGGGATGAACACTGAAGCTTTCTTT
CASSPGSGMNTEAFF
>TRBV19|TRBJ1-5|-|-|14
TGTGCCAGTAGTCGTGGGGAGTACAATCAGCCCCAGCATTTT
CASSRGEYNQPQHF
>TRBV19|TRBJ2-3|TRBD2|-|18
TGTGCCAGTAGCGTAACTAGCGGGGGGGTTACTAGCACAGATACGCAGTATTTT
CASSVTSGGVTSTDTQYF
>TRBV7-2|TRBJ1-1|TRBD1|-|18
TGTGCCAGCAGCTTAGTAGCCCCGGGACAGGGAGGACGGGCAAAAGCTTTCTTT
CASSLVAPGQGGRAKAFF
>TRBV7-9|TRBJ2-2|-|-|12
TGTGCCAGCAGCTCCACCAGCGGGGAGCTGTTTTTT
CASSSTSGELFF
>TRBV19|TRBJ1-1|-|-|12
TGTGCCAGTAGTACCTCCGGGGGTGAAGCTTTCTTT
CASSTSGGEAFF
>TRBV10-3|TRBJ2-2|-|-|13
TGTGCCACCATGGAGGGTAAGACCGGGGAGCTGTTTTTT
CATMEGKTGELFF
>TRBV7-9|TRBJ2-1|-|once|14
TGTGCCAGCAGCGTCCAACAGCTCGTGAATGAGCAGTTCTTC
CASSVQQLVNEQFF
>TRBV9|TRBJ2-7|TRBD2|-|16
TGTGCCAGCAGCCCGGGTGGGGAGCGGGGGCCCCGCGAGCAGTACTTC
CASSPGGERGPREQYF
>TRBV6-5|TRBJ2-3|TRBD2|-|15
TGTGCCAGCAGGGACCTAGCGGGGGGACCAGATACGCAGTATTTT
CASRDLAGGPDTQYF
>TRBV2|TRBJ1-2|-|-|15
TGTGCCAGCACCGTCGGACAGACTACTAACTATGGCTACACCTTC
CASTVGQTTNYGYTF
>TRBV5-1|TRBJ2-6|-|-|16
TGCGCCAGCAGCTTGGAGGCCTTGTCTGGGGCCAACGTCCTGACTTTC
CASSLEALSGANVLTF
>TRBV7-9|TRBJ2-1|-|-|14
TGTGCCAACGCGGGAAGGCCCGGGAACAATGAGCAGTTCTTC
CANAGRPGNNEQFF
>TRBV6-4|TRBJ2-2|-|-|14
TGTGCCAGCAGTGACTCTTCGAACACCGGGGAGCTGTTTTTT
CASSDSSNTGELFF
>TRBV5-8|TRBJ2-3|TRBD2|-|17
TGTGCCAGCAGCCCAGGACTAGCTCAGTCCCCCACAGATACGCAGTATTTT
CASSPGLAQSPTDTQYF
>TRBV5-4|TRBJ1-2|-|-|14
TGTGCCAGCAGCTTGGTGGGGGCCGGAGGTGGCTACACCTTC
CASSLVGAGGGYTF
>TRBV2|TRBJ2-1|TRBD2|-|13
TGTGCCAGCTGGCGGGGGGGCAGGGATGAGCAGTTCTTC
CASWRGGRDEQFF